Detailed here is one T cell receptor (beta chain). This sample stems from a study of blood T cell repertoires in COVID-19. In the study overall: PBMCs, B-cell-depleted T cells, or T cells provided the cDNA or gDNA that made up the material.

Repertoires were generated with immunoSEQ multiplex PCR, while TCRdb's copy carries only in-frame clones and drops some. The sample includes a few hundred thousand clones, roughly 90% seen only once; the top ten take 0.8% to 1.3%. The sequence came from a woman in her thirties or forties with COVID-19, enrolled during active disease. Sequenced: peripheral blood.

As DNA, the CDR3 is TGTGCCAGCAGTGAATTTGGAGGACTCAATGAGCAGTTCTTC. Protein sequence: CASSEFGGLNEQFF. This sequence joins TRBV2 and TRBJ2-1; maybe TRBD2 (5 bases). Germline lookup yields CDR1 SNHLY and CDR2 FYNNEI. The V gene lost 2 bases and the J gene lost 6 bases, with 11 bases spanning the gap. The CDR3 extends over 14 amino acids.